The next 5 T cell receptor beta chains were all read from a single sample in a study of human T cells and chemical hapten exposure. TCRdb used MiXCR to reprocess the RACE reads, holding one entry per CDR3 protein. The sample contains 300,000 to 350,000 distinct CDR3 sequences, approximately 6.3% of which appear only once. Time point reported: patch test 1, 2 weeks after DPC sensitization. This sample's treatment: therapeutic diphenylcyclopropenone sensitization with weekly scalp DPC. The specimen was whole blood, collected in connection with sensitization to the hapten diphenylcyclopropenone (DPC). These receptors all stem from a woman younger than 35 with alopecia areata. Some clones in this sample may be carry-over from other donors' samples.

This clonotype came up many times. This chain links TRBV3-1 with TRBJ2-5; D is ambiguous. Per germline, CDR1 LGHDT and CDR2 YNNKEL (reference sequence). This CDR3 region has 12 residues. V shed 0 bases and J shed 7 bases, with 6 bases lying between them. Here the CDR3 reads CASSQESRTQYF. The CDR3 nucleotides read TGTGCCAGCAGCCAAGAAAGCCGGACCCAGTACTTC.

V is TRBV28 and J is TRBJ2-3; TRBD2 agrees at 7 bases. This CDR3 is built from 15 residues. Germline V gene data show CDR1 as MDHEN and CDR2 as SYDVKM. V dropped 8 bases and J dropped 2; count of bases not matched to a gene: 10. CDR3 bases: TGTGCCAGCCTCTCCCTAGCGGCTAACACAGATACGCAGTATTTT. Translation: CASLSLAANTDTQYF.

The sample holds many counts of this clonotype. The chain employs TRBV7-2 and TRBJ1-1; unclear D gene. This CDR3 is 15 amino acids long. CDR1 is SGHTA, CDR2 FQGNSA, per germline. V was shortened by 4 bases and J by 7 bases, with 19 bases between the two germline ends. The CDR3 loop reads CASSSSRNLPLEAFF. CDR3 in DNA: TGTGCCAGCAGCTCAAGCCGGAACCTCCCACTTGAAGCTTTCTTT.

This clonotype has more than one count but fewer than ten. The CDR3 is CATSRRGEQFF. The CDR3 DNA is TGTGCCACCAGCCGTAGAGGTGAGCAGTTCTTC. The gene calls are TRBV15 and TRBJ2-1; D is undetermined. Germline loops: CDR1 LNHNV, CDR2 YYDKDF (reference sequence). The CDR3 runs 11 residues. V lost 5 bases and J lost 9, with 8 bases in between.

This clonotype was found many times. The chain recombines TRBV7-9 with TRBJ2-3, with no clear D. V shed 6 bases and J shed 4 bases, with 8 bases lying between them. The germline gives CDR1 SEHNR, CDR2 FQNEAQ (reference sequence). This CDR3 is built from 12 residues. The CDR3 protein is CASSFGPDTQYF. In nucleotides, the CDR3 is TGTGCCAGCAGTTTTGGCCCAGATACGCAGTATTTT.